This T cell receptor beta chain was observed in a study of blood T cells in healthy people across ages. The second PCR ran about 6 to 12 cycles with a sample-barcoded 5' primer and J-beta primers. Researchers report that a template-switch adaptor with 12 random nucleotides tagged each cDNA molecule. TCRdb reprocessed the 5' RACE reads with MiXCR, giving one entry per CDR3 protein. This table holds some 750,000 distinct CDR3 sequences, 20% to 25% found once. Healthy Russian Caucasian donors spanned ages about 6 to 100 years. Each of the donors had about 9.9 milliliters of peripheral blood drawn into EDTA-treated Vacutainer tubes. Total RNA extraction produced at least 5 micrograms (per sample) for the study. The sequence came from an older man in good health. Sequences were obtained from blood.

For the CDR3, the DNA is TGCAGTGCTGCCGGGACTTCCAACAATGAGCAGTTCTTC. Its translation is CSAAGTSNNEQFF. The chain links TRBV20-1 to TRBJ2-1; weak D call: TRBD2 (6 bases). The germline V and J ends were trimmed by 5 bases and 5 bases, with 13 bases remaining between them. The germline CDR1 and CDR2 sequences are DFQATT and SNEGSKA (reference sequence). The CDR3 runs 13 residues.